The 7 T cell receptor beta chains below all came from one sample that was sequenced in a study of Graves' ophthalmopathy and Graves' hyperthyroidism. From RNA, the CDR3 regions of TCR beta chains were amplified and sequenced. The authors performed first-round RT-PCR with HTBI primers and then a second-round multiplex PCR. Using its own MiXCR run on the multiplex PCR reads, TCRdb lists one record per CDR3 protein. Among about 160,000 distinct CDR3 sequences listed, approximately 40% were seen once. Sequenced input: peripheral blood. The source of these receptors is a woman aged 40 to 55 with Graves' ophthalmopathy.

In its sample, this clonotype was seen many times. This rearrangement joins TRBV5-4 to TRBJ1-2, with a tentative D call TRBD1 (6 bases). Trimming took 3 bases from V and 8 from J, leaving 20 bases between them. The CDR3 is made up of 15 amino acids. CDR1 SGHNT and CDR2 YYREEE come from the germline V gene (reference sequence). This CDR3 is CASSSPRGPLEGYTF. CDR3 bases: TGTGCCAGCAGCTCCCCCAGGGGCCCCCTAGAAGGCTACACCTTC.

This clonotype was detected many times. The chain uses TRBV4-1 and TRBJ2-5, with TRBD1 matching 7 bases. Germline assignment: CDR1 MGHRA and CDR2 YSYEKL. Trimming cost V 4 bases and J 2 bases; bases outside gene matches: 7. This CDR3 is 15 amino acids long. CDR3 amino acids: CASSPDRVGQETQYF. CDR3 DNA: TGCGCCAGCAGCCCCGACAGGGTGGGACAAGAGACCCAGTACTTC.

This clonotype has ten or more counts. This chain links TRBV19 with TRBJ1-2; D might be TRBD1 (5 bases). Germline CDR1 reads LNHDA; CDR2 reads SQIVND (reference sequence). The length of the CDR3 is 16 residues. The germline V and J ends were trimmed by 4 bases and 4 bases, with 19 bases remaining between them. The CDR3 region has the DNA TGTGCCAGTAGTACCAACCGCCCGCAGGGACTCTATGGCTACACCTTC. It encodes CASSTNRPQGLYGYTF.

This clonotype showed up many times. The rearrangement uses TRBV19 and TRBJ2-7; 8 bases agree with TRBD2. The CDR3 extends over 13 amino acids. The V and J ends lost 6 bases and 7 bases, in that order; junction bases with no gene match: 8. CDR1 is LNHDA and CDR2 is SQIVND in the germline V gene (reference sequence). The CDR3 protein is CASRPGLVAEQYF. CDR3 in DNA: TGTGCCAGTAGACCGGGACTAGTCGCTGAGCAGTACTTC.

V and J are TRBV10-3 and TRBJ2-7; 8 bases map to TRBD1. The V segment lost 0 bases and the J segment 5 bases; nucleotides outside the gene matches: 6. The CDR3 covers 15 residues. Germline V gene data show CDR1 as ENHRY and CDR2 as SYGVKD. For the CDR3, the DNA is TGTGCCATCAGTGAGTCCGGGTCAGGGGGCGACGAGCAGTACTTC. Translation: CAISESGSGGDEQYF.

This chain joins TRBV6-1 and TRBJ2-7; D gene ambiguous. CDR3 length equals 13 residues. CDR1 is MNHNS and CDR2 is SASEGT in the germline V gene. The V and J ends lost 3 bases and 6 bases respectively, with 12 bases between them. The CDR3 reads CASSEHRVGEQYF. The CDR3 bases are TGTGCCAGCAGTGAGCATAGGGTGGGCGAGCAGTACTTC.

The chain joins TRBV12-5 to TRBJ1-2; D is unclear. This CDR3 is built from 13 residues. The V end was cut by 0 bases, the J end by 4 bases, with 6 bases between. The V gene's germline CDR1 is LGHNT and CDR2 FRNRAP. The CDR3 coding sequence is TGTGCTAGTGGTTTGGTAGGGTCCTATGGCTACACCTTC. It is translated as CASGLVGSYGYTF.